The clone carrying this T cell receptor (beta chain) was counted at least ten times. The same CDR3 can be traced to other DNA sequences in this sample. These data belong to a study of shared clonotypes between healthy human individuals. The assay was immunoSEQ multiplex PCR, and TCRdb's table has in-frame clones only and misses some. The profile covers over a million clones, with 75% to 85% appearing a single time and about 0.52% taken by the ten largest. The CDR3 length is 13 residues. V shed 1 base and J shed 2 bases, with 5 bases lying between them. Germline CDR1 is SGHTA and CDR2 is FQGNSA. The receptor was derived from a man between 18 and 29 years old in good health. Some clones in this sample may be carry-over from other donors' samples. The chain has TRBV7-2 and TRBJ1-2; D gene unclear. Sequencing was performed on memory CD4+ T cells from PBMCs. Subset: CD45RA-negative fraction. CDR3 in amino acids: CASSLGGNYGYTF. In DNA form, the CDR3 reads TGTGCCAGCAGCTTAGGGGGAAACTATGGCTACACCTTC.